These 26 T cell receptor beta chains were all obtained from the same sample, sequenced in a study of T cell responses to AZD1222 COVID-19 vaccine (dated by TCRdb to the early 2020s). The intended sense of this specimen's time point label: baseline before first vaccination. Libraries were constructed by the immunoSEQ multiplex PCR assay. Held by TCRdb, this immuneACCESS table contains in-frame sequences only and omits some clones. Under half of the omission traces to an unresolved V gene where checked; the cause of the rest is unknown. This sample has under 200,000 clones in its table, and 90% to 95% of those were observed once. Clones ranked in the top ten supply approximately 9.6% of the sample. The sample in question was peripheral blood, obtained on day 0 of AZD1222 vaccination. The source of these receptors is an adult in good health.

V and J are TRBV5-6 and TRBJ2-6; TRBD2 is a possible D gene (7 bases). V was cut by 3 bases and J by 0 bases, with 16 bases left in between. Germline V gene sequence: CDR1 SGHDT, CDR2 YYEEEE. This CDR3 is 18 amino acids long. CDR3 region: CASSSTGRASSGANVLTF. CDR3 in DNA: TGTGCCAGCAGCTCAACAGGGAGGGCTTCCTCTGGGGCCAACGTCCTGACTTTC.

The rearrangement joins TRBV5-4 to TRBJ2-1; D uncertain. CDR3 length equals 13 residues. Trimming shortened V by 2 bases and J by 5 bases, and 8 bases separated the two germline ends. Germline V gives CDR1 SGHNT, CDR2 YYREEE (reference sequence). The CDR3 DNA reads as TGTGCCAGCAGCTTCCCCCGGAACAATGAGCAGTTCTTC. This gives the protein CASSFPRNNEQFF. The variable domain in full, with the rest retrieved from reference TRBV5-4 and TRBJ2-1, is ETGVTQSPTHLIKTRGQQVTLRCSSQSGHNTVSWYQQALGQGPQFIFQYYREEENGRGNFPPRFSGLQFPNYSSELNVNALELDDSALYLCASSFPRNNEQFFGPGTRLTVL.

The chain employs TRBV30 and TRBJ2-3, with 11 bases aligning to TRBD2. The trim removed 4 bases at V and 3 bases at J, leaving 0 bases unmatched. There are 13 residues in the CDR3. In germline, CDR1 is GTSNPN, CDR2 SVGIG (reference sequence). DNA of the CDR3: TGTGCCTGGACTAGCGGGAGGACAGATACGCAGTATTTT. This sequence encodes CAWTSGRTDTQYF.

V usage is TRBV7-9 and J usage is TRBJ1-4, with 7 bases aligning to TRBD1. The germline gives CDR1 SEHNR, CDR2 FQNEAQ (reference sequence). This CDR3 spans 14 amino acids. The trim removed 1 base at V and 10 bases at J, leaving 6 bases unmatched. The CDR3: CASSLGQGLGKLFF. The CDR3 DNA reads as TGTGCCAGCAGCTTAGGACAGGGCCTGGGAAAACTGTTTTTT.

This chain connects TRBV3-1 (or the pseudogene TRBV3-2) to TRBJ1-5, with TRBD1 matching over 7 bases. The CDR3 spans 15 residues. The J segment lost 4 bases and the V segment lost 6 bases, leaving 9 bases of the junction unmatched. In germline, CDR1 is LGHDT, CDR2 YNNKEL (reference sequence). The CDR3 here is CASSRETGRNQPQHF. Written as DNA, the CDR3 is TGTGCCAGCAGTCGCGAGACAGGGAGAAATCAGCCCCAGCATTTT.

V gene TRBV27 combines with J gene TRBJ2-7, with D unresolved. Between the trimmed V and J ends, which lost 8 bases and 5 bases, there was a span of 7 bases. Germline V lookup: CDR1 MNHEY, CDR2 SMNVEV (reference sequence). The CDR3 length is 10 residues. CDR3 nucleotide sequence: TGTGCCAGCGGTGACCACGAGCAGTACTTC. It codes for CASGDHEQYF.

J is TRBJ2-3 and V is TRBV7-2; D uncertain. Germline V gene sequence: CDR1 SGHTA, CDR2 FQGNSA. The length of the CDR3 is 16 residues. V lost 3 bases, J lost 5 bases, and 18 bases lay in between. The CDR3 here is CASSLSRWSPEDTQYF. The CDR3 DNA reads TGTGCCAGCAGCTTGAGCCGGTGGAGCCCCGAAGATACGCAGTATTTT.

V gene TRBV7-9 combines with J gene TRBJ2-7, with D perhaps TRBD1 (6 bases). The germline V gene has CDR1 SEHNR and CDR2 FQNEAQ (reference sequence). This CDR3 is 12 amino acids long. V was clipped by 6 bases and J by 3 bases, with 9 bases between them. DNA for the CDR3: TGTGCCAGCAGGGACAGACACTACGAGCAGTACTTC. The encoded protein is CASRDRHYEQYF.

The V gene is TRBV21-1, the J gene TRBJ2-5; the DNA was not used to check the table's D call, TRBD2. TRBV21-1 is shown as a pseudogene. This CDR3 spans 16 amino acids. In nucleotides, the CDR3 is TGTGCCAGCAGTCGGTGGTTAGCTACACTCTCTGAGACCCAGTACTTC. This sequence encodes CASSRWLATLSETQYF.

V and J are TRBV6-2 or TRBV6-3 and TRBJ2-5; tentative D call: TRBD2 (6 bases). Germline V gene lookup returns CDR1 MNHEY and CDR2 SVGEGT. Trimming took 5 bases from V and 3 from J, leaving 19 bases between them. The CDR3 length is 16 residues. The CDR3 region is CASSLRVYSGEETQYF. The CDR3, as DNA: TGTGCCAGCAGTCTCCGCGTGTATAGCGGAGAAGAGACCCAGTACTTC.

V is TRBV6-4 and J is TRBJ1-6, with unresolved D. V was clipped by 6 bases and J by 10 bases, with 13 bases between them. There are 13 residues in the CDR3. Germline values: CDR1 MRHNA, CDR2 SNTAGT. CDR3 nucleotide sequence: TGTGCCAGCAGCATGGACGGTTTCTCACCCCTCCACTTT. This translates into CASSMDGFSPLHF.

The rearrangement joins TRBV19 to TRBJ2-7; possibly TRBD1 or TRBD2 for D (6 bases each). Trimming removed 4 bases at V and 4 bases at J, with 29 bases between. CDR3 length: 19 residues. Germline values: CDR1 LNHDA, CDR2 SQIVND (reference sequence). The CDR3 here is CASSTPRSGAESYRYEQYF. The CDR3 bases are TGTGCCAGTAGTACCCCTCGTTCGGGGGCGGAATCTTACCGATACGAGCAGTACTTC. Using reference TRBV19 and TRBJ2-7 for the parts outside the CDR3, the full variable domain is DGGITQSPKYLFRKEGQNVTLSCEQNLNHDAMYWYRQDPGQGLRLIYYSQIVNDFQKGDIAEGYSVSREKKESFPLTVTSAQKNPTAFYLCASSTPRSGAESYRYEQYFGPGTRLTVT.

J is TRBJ2-7 and V is TRBV7-2; 7 bases match TRBD2. There are 16 residues in the CDR3. From germline, CDR1 is SGHTA and CDR2 FQGNSA. The V segment lost 2 bases and the J segment 0 bases; nucleotides outside the gene matches: 7. In DNA, the CDR3 is TGTGCCAGCAGCTTACCGAGCGGGGCTAGCTCCTACGAGCAGTACTTC. Translated, it gives CASSLPSGASSYEQYF.

This clone occurred once. The V and J genes are TRBV7-2 and TRBJ2-1; TRBD1 is a possible D gene (6 bases). The CDR3 sequence is 13 residues long. Germline V CDR1 and CDR2: SGHTA, FQGNSA. V lost 1 base, J lost 10 bases, and 11 bases lay in between. The CDR3 loop is CASSLEVRGEQFF. DNA for the CDR3: TGTGCCAGCAGCTTAGAGGTGAGGGGGGAGCAGTTCTTC.

The J gene is TRBJ2-1, the V gene TRBV11-3; possibly TRBD1 or TRBD2 for D (5 bases each). Trimming took off 1 base at V and 7 bases at J, with 11 bases between the two ends. The CDR3 sequence is 14 residues long. The germline V gene has CDR1 SGHNT and CDR2 YENEEA. The CDR3 reads CASSLGGTANEQFF. In DNA, the CDR3 is TGTGCCAGCAGCTTAGGGGGGACGGCTAATGAGCAGTTCTTC.

The chain joins TRBV19 to TRBJ1-3; D remains ambiguous. The CDR3 runs to 16 residues. In germline, CDR1 is LNHDA, CDR2 SQIVND (reference sequence). Trimming removed 2 bases at V and 0 bases at J, with 11 bases between. DNA for the CDR3: TGTGCCAGTAGTATAAAGCCGGCGAACTCTGGAAACACCATATATTTT. Translation gives CASSIKPANSGNTIYF.

This clone was picked up one time. This rearrangement joins TRBV9 to TRBJ1-1, with 12 nucleotides matching TRBD1. The CDR3 consists of 15 residues. Germline V gene sequence: CDR1 SGDLS, CDR2 YYNGEE. Trimming took 4 bases from V and 5 from J; bases not matched to a gene: 6. For the CDR3, the DNA is TGTGCCAGCAGCCCCCGGGACAGGGGGCTTACTGAAGCTTTCTTT. Translation: CASSPRDRGLTEAFF.

This chain joins TRBV2 and TRBJ2-5; D is possibly TRBD1 (6 bases). The CDR3 covers 14 residues. V was trimmed by 7 bases and J by 4 bases, leaving 16 bases between them. Per the germline V gene, CDR1 is SNHLY and CDR2 is FYNNEI. The CDR3 here is CASNVMGARETQYF. Written as DNA, the CDR3 is TGTGCCAGCAATGTTATGGGGGCCCGAGAGACCCAGTACTTC.

The rearrangement links TRBV5-1 to TRBJ1-2; 9 bases map to TRBD1. V dropped 4 bases and J dropped 7; count of bases not matched to a gene: 11. Germline CDR1 is SGHRS and CDR2 is YFSETQ. The CDR3 spans 15 residues. The CDR3 coding sequence is TGCGCCAGCAGCCCCCCGGGACAGGGAGCTAGTGGCTACACCTTC. Translation gives CASSPPGQGASGYTF.

The CDR3 loop reads CASSQVNTEAFF. In DNA, the CDR3 is TGTGCCAGCAGCCAAGTCAACACTGAAGCTTTCTTT. This chain connects TRBV7-9 to TRBJ1-1, with D unclear. CDR3 length equals 12 residues. Germline V gene sequence: CDR1 SEHNR, CDR2 FQNEAQ (reference sequence). Trimming took 5 bases from V and 2 from J, leaving 6 bases between them.

The rearrangement uses TRBV27 and TRBJ2-7; 9 nucleotides agree with TRBD1. The ends lost 7 bases at V and 4 bases at J; junction bases unmatched: 11. The CDR3 has 15 amino acids. Germline-derived CDR1 and CDR2 are MNHEY and SMNVEV (reference sequence). The CDR3: CASIFMRQGVYEQYF. The CDR3 DNA reads TGTGCCAGCATCTTTATGCGACAGGGGGTTTACGAGCAGTACTTC.

This clone was detected once. The rearrangement joins TRBV18 to TRBJ1-1, with D hard to call. This CDR3 spans 12 amino acids. Germline CDR1 reads KGHSH; CDR2 reads LQKENI. Trimming removed 3 bases at V and 8 bases at J, with 10 bases between. In nucleotides, the CDR3 is TGTGCCAGCTCACCCTACCCTCCGGAAGCTTTCTTT. It codes for CASSPYPPEAFF.

V and J are TRBV29-1 and TRBJ2-3; no firm D call. V dropped 3 bases and J dropped 4 bases, with 5 bases sitting between them. The CDR3 loop spans 11 amino acids. CDR1 and CDR2 (germline): SQVTM, ANQGSEA. CDR3 sequence: CSVDLADTQYF. Written as DNA, the CDR3 is TGCAGCGTTGATTTGGCAGATACGCAGTATTTT.

The chain combines TRBV24-1 with TRBJ2-2, with 9 bases that match TRBD1. The CDR3 totals 18 residues. The V gene end was trimmed by 1 base and the J gene end by 3 bases; junction bases not matched to a gene: 8. Per the germline V gene, CDR1 is KGHDR and CDR2 is SFDVKD. The CDR3 DNA reads TGTGCCACCAGTGATTTAAGAGGGACAGGGAGCTACACCGGGGAGCTGTTTTTT. This gives the protein CATSDLRGTGSYTGELFF.

The gene calls are TRBV6-5 and TRBJ2-3, with D unresolved. Between the trimmed V and J ends, which lost 4 bases and 0 bases, there was a span of 8 bases. This CDR3 is built from 14 residues. Germline CDR1 and CDR2: MNHEY and SVGAGI. The chain's CDR3 is CASSFTHSTDTQYF. Here the CDR3 DNA reads TGTGCCAGCAGTTTCACTCATAGCACAGATACGCAGTATTTT.

The V call is TRBV9, the J call TRBJ2-1; D possibly corresponds to TRBD2 (6 bases). CDR1 and CDR2 (germline): SGDLS, YYNGEE. Trimming removed 4 bases from V and 9 bases from J, with 14 bases in between. The CDR3 runs 13 residues. CDR3 amino acids: CASSSHLRGEQFF. CDR3 DNA sequence: TGTGCCAGCAGCTCCCACTTGCGGGGTGAGCAGTTCTTC.